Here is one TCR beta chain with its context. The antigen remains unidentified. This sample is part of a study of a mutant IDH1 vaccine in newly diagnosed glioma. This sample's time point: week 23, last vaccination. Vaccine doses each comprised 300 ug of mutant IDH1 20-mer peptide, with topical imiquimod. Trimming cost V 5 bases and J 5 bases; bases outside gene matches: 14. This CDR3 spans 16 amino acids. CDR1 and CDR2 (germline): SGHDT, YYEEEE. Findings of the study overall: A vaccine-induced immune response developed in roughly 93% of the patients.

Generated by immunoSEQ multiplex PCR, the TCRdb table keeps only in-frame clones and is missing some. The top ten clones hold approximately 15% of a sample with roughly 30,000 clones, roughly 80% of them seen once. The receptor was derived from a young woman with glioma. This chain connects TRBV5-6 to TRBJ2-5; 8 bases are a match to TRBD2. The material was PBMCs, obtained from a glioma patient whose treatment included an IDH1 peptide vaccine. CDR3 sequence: CASSPNPAGGLETQYF. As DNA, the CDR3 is TGTGCCAGCAGTCCTAACCCTGCGGGGGGCCTGGAGACCCAGTACTTC.